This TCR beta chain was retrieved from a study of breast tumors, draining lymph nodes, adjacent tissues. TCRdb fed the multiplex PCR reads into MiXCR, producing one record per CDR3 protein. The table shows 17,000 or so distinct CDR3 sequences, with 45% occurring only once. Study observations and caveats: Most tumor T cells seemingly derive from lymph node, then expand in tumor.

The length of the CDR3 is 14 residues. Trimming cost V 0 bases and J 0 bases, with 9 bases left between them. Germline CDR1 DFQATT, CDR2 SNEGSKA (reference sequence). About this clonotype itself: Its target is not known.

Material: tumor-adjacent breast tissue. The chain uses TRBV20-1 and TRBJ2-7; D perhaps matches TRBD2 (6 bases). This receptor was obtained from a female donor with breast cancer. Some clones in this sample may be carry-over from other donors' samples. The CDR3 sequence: CSARDTGSSYEQYF. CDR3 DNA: TGCAGTGCTAGAGATACCGGGAGCTCCTACGAGCAGTACTTC.